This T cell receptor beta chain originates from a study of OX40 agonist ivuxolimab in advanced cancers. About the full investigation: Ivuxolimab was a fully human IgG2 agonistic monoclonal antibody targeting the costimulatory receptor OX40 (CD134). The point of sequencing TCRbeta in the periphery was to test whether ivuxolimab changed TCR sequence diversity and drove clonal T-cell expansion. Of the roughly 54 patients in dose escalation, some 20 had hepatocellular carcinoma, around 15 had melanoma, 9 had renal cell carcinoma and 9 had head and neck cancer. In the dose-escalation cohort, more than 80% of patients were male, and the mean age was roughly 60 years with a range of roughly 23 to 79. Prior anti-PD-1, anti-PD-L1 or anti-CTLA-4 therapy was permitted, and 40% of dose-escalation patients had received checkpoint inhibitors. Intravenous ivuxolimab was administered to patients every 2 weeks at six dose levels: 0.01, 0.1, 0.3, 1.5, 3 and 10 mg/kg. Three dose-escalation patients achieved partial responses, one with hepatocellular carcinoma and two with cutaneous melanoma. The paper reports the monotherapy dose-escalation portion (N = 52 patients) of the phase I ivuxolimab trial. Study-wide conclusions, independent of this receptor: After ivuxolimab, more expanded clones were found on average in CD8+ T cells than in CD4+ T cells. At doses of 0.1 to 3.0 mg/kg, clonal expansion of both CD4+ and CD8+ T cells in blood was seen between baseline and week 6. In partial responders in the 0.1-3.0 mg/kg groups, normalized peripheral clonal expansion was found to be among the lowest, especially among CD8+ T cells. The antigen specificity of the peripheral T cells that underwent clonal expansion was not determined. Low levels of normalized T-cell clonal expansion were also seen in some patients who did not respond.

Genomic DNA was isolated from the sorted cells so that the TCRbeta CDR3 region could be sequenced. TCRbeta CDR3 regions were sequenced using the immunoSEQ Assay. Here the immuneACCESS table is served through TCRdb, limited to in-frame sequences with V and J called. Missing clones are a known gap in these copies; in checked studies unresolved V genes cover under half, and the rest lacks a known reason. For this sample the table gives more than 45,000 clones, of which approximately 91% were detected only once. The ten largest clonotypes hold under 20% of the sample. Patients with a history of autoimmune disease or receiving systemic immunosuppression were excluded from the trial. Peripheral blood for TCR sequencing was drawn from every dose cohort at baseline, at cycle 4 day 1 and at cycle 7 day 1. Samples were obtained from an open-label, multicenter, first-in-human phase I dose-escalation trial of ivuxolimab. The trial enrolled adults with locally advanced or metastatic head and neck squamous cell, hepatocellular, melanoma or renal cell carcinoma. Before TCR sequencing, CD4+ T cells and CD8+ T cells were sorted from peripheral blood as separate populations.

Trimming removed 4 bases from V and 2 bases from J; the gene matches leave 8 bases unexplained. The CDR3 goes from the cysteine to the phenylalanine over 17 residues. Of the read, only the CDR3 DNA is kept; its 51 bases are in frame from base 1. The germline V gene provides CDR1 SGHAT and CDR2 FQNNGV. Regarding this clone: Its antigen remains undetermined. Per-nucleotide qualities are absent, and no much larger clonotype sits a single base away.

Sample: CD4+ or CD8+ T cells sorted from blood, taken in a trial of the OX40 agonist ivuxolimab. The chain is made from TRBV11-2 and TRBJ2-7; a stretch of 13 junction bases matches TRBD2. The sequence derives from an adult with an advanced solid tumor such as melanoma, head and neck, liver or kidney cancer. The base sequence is TGTGCCAGCAGCTACGGACTAGCGGGAGTTCCAACCTACGAGCAGTACTTC. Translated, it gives CASSYGLAGVPTYEQYF.